The clone carrying this TCR beta chain was picked up a small number of times. This entry comes from a study of spatial heterogeneity in lung cancer. About the study: Sequencing consistently turned up more beta-chain sequences than alpha-chain sequences.

The CDR3 length is 16 residues. The V gene's germline CDR1 is MDHEN and CDR2 SYDVKM. Between the trimmed V and J ends, which lost 3 bases and 0 bases, there was a span of 14 bases. Time point of the sample: sample taken at primary tumor resection. Donation came from some 72 patients with untreated early-stage non-small cell lung cancer. The input material, whole RNA from tumor, nontumor lung or frozen PBMC, was sequenced unsorted. Unique molecular identifiers tagged every individual TCR cDNA molecule. Each CDR3 protein gets one entry after TCRdb re-called the 5' RACE reads with MiXCR. Altogether 85,000 to 100,000 distinct CDR3 sequences are present, 10% to 15% being singletons, with the ten largest covering about two fifths.

Sample: PBMCs, taken at surgery. J is TRBJ1-2 and V is TRBV28; TRBD1 is a possible D gene (6 bases). The sequence derives from a male donor with early-stage non-small cell lung cancer. DNA for the CDR3: TGTGCCAGCAGTTTCCACGGGGGCGCCTCTAACTATGGCTACACCTTC. This sequence encodes CASSFHGGASNYGYTF.